Sequencing of this TCR beta chain was carried out in a study of post-analysis software for immune sequencing data (dated by TCRdb to 2013 to 2016). At the level of the whole study: The recorded disease courses included relapsing-remitting, secondary progressive and progressive-relapsing multiple sclerosis, and some patients had no subtype annotation. The patient repertoires were compared against 11 previously published healthy control repertoires obtained from donors aged roughly 6 to 26 years. A subset of samples was prepared in parallel using single-end sample barcoding, then pooled and co-amplified after Illumina adapter ligation. Results the study describes overall, beyond this receptor: Direct clustering with F measure showed strong co-clustering of samples prepared in the same batch, prompting a batch-effect correction. Significantly lower normalized Chao1 diversity was found in multiple sclerosis patients than in controls, suggesting substantial peripheral T-cell clonal expansion. Four or five TRBV segments, including TRBV5-6, TRBV5-1 and TRBV20-1, were significantly more frequent in patients than controls. The control group was slightly older than the multiple sclerosis patient group.

Libraries were prepared through PCR. Sequencing was carried out with an Illumina HiSeq 2500. To reduce PCR and sequencing biases, unique molecular identifiers were built into the TCR beta cDNA libraries. About 0.5 million cDNA molecules were obtained for every 1 to 10 million input T cells, so each molecule roughly corresponded to one T cell. The same protocol used for the earlier healthy control dataset was applied to prepare and sequence the patient libraries. Samples belonging to the same batch were prepared together, multiplexed and sequenced on a shared HiSeq lane. The study's processing was this. MIGEC was used to process the raw barcoded reads, and molecular identifier groups with only a single read were discarded before consensus assembly and CDR3 extraction. Clonotype tables were post-analysed with VDJtools, and diversity was normalized by down-sampling all datasets to the smallest sample size. In repertoire overlap clustering, CDR3 amino acid sequences, but not nucleotide sequences, were matched to correct batch-related cross-sample contamination. Using fastp trimming at Q25 and MiXCR clonotype assembly, TCRdb reanalyzed the public sequencing data and kept in-frame beta chains. When rows share a CDR3 protein, they turn into one entry using the most common DNA and genes. The V and J calls were determined by TCRdb, not by the authors. Across this sample there are about 540,000 distinct CDR3 sequences, with under 40% seen only once. Approximately 5.4% of the sample is taken by the ten largest.

From a lookup of the germline V gene (reference sequence), CDR1 and CDR2 are LGHDT and YNNKEL. The V and J ends are trimmed by 4 bases and 10 bases, leaving 17 bases between them. The CDR3 starts with the cysteine, ends with the phenylalanine, and has 14 residues. Only CDR3 DNA remains: 42 bases, in frame from the first base. This clonotype was counted only a few times. There is no known antigen for this receptor. The input lacks base qualities; no much larger clone sits a single base away. To demonstrate the VDJtools post-analysis software, the study profiled TCR beta repertoires from the peripheral blood of 13 young patients with multiple sclerosis. Multiple sclerosis patients were children and adolescents aged about 6 to 16 years.

Specimen: blood. The sequence came from a girl aged 2-17 years with multiple sclerosis. The chain employs TRBV3-1 and TRBJ2-1, with a weak D call of TRBD2 (5 bases match). CDR3 reads: CASSPREGRWEQFF. The nucleotides are TGTGCCAGCAGCCCCCGGGAAGGCCGTTGGGAGCAGTTCTTC.